This TCR beta chain was sequenced during a study of T cells after yellow fever vaccination. In TCRdb, the 5' RACE reads were re-called with MiXCR into one record per CDR3 protein. Of under 100,000 distinct CDR3 sequences listed, approximately 5.5% were seen once; the top ten hold 35% to 50%. Germline CDR1 and CDR2: MRHNA and SNTAGT. Trimming stripped 0 bases from V and 8 bases from J, with 13 bases between. The CDR3 is 15 residues long. This material consisted of CD8+ T cells sorted from PBMCs, taken 10 days after the yellow fever booster vaccination. The chain uses TRBV6-4 and TRBJ1-4; D is uncertain. The receptor was isolated from a man between 18 and 35 years old who received the YFV17D yellow fever vaccine. This CDR3 reads CASSDSGERGEKLFF. DNA of the CDR3: TGTGCCAGCAGTGACTCAGGAGAACGAGGGGAAAAACTGTTTTTT.